The clone carrying this TCR beta chain was counted a single time. Its antigen is undetermined. V was shortened by 7 bases and J by 4 bases, with 17 bases between the two germline ends. Germline lookup yields CDR1 MDHEN and CDR2 SYDVKM. This CDR3 is 15 amino acids long. Profiled with immunoSEQ multiplex PCR; TCRdb holds only in-frame clones, not every one. The table records tens of thousands of clones, about 91% of them present only once. This sample was taken from a study of a mutant IDH1 vaccine in newly diagnosed glioma. As for the study in general: Following radiotherapy alone, or alongside temozolomide cycles, vaccination was started after an interval of 4-6 weeks. Study results and caveats: Vaccine-induced immune responses occurred in 80% to 95% of patients.

Regarding time point: week 11, during vaccination. Topical imiquimod was applied with each vaccine dose, which held 300 ug of mutant IDH1 20-mer peptide. Donors' newly diagnosed IDH1-mutant WHO grade 3 or 4 astrocytomas lacked nuclear ATRX. This specimen was PBMCs, taken from a glioma patient whose treatment included an IDH1 peptide vaccine. The chain carries TRBV28 and TRBJ1-5; maybe TRBD1 (5 bases). This sequence was found in a man aged 50 or older with glioma. CDR3: CASTQTWGGNQPQHF. The CDR3 nucleotides read TGTGCCAGCACCCAAACGTGGGGGGGGAATCAGCCCCAGCATTTT.